This T cell receptor beta chain was captured by sequencing in a study of a mutant IDH1 vaccine in newly diagnosed glioma. Overall study context: Standard pretreatment was either radiotherapy, temozolomide, or, for most, radiochemotherapy with temozolomide. Findings and limits, study-wide: Top-clonotype changes in peripheral T cells seemed unrelated to pseudoprogression.

Points on this clone: Its antigen is not known.

Sample time point: week 47, end of study. The investigators gave 300 ug of mutant IDH1 20-mer peptide in each vaccine dose, together with topical imiquimod. CDR3 size: 12 residues. The germline V gene has CDR1 MNHEY and CDR2 SMNVEV (reference sequence). The ends were cut back, 6 bases at V and 0 bases at J, with 5 bases in the middle. Sequencing was performed with immunoSEQ multiplex PCR; in TCRdb, only in-frame clones are kept and a portion is missing. The sample holds 13,000 or so clones; just over 75% are singletons and the top ten take roughly 4%. The source of this sequence is a woman between 35 and 50 years old with glioma. The sample was PBMCs, taken from a glioma patient whose treatment included an IDH1 peptide vaccine. The genes are TRBV27 and TRBJ1-1; unclear D gene. The CDR3 is CASRRLNTEAFF. The CDR3 DNA reads TGTGCCAGCAGACGGTTGAACACTGAAGCTTTCTTT.